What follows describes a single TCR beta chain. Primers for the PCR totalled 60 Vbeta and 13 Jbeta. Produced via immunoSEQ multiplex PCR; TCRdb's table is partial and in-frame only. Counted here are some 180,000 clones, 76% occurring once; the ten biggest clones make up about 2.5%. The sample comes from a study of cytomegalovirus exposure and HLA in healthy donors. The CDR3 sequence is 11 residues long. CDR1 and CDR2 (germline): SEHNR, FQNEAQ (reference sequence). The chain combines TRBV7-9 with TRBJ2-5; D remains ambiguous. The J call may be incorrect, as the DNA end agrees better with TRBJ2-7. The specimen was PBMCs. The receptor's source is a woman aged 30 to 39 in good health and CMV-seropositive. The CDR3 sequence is CASSWGYEQYF. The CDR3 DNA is TGTGCCAGCAGCTGGGGCTACGAGCAGTACTTC.